This T cell receptor (beta chain) was captured in a study of cytomegalovirus exposure and HLA in healthy donors. Points from the study as a whole: Many donors carried some public TCRs, although rarity characterized most TCR sequences.

Germline-derived CDR1 and CDR2 are SGHRS and YFSETQ. This CDR3 contains 17 residues. Between the trimmed V and J ends, which lost 2 bases and 1 base, there was a span of 16 bases. Here immunoSEQ multiplex PCR was the method, and the copy in TCRdb shows in-frame clones only, minus some. Of 150,000 to 200,000 clones in the sample, roughly 83% were seen once. The sample holds one count of this clone. The antigen remains unidentified. This chain connects TRBV5-1 to TRBJ1-3; possible D gene TRBD1, 6 bases. Sequencing used PBMCs. The sequence derives from a woman aged 18-29 years in good health and CMV-seronegative. CDR3 nucleotide sequence: TGCGCCAGCAGCTTAACCCCAGGGGTAGGGTCTGGAAACACCATATATTTT. Residues: CASSLTPGVGSGNTIYF. The full variable domain, rest sourced from reference TRBV5-1 and TRBJ1-3, is KAGVTQTPRYLIKTRGQQVTLSCSPISGHRSVSWYQQTPGQGLQFLFEYFSETQRNKGNFPGRFSGRQFSNSRSEMNVSTLELGDSALYLCASSLTPGVGSGNTIYFGEGSWLTVV.